The 15 T cell receptor beta chains in this list originate from one sample, sequenced in a study of T cells in Graves' hyperthyroidism and ophthalmopathy. TCR beta CDR3 regions were amplified from RNA. The TCR CDR3 first-round RT-PCR relied on the HTBI primer set. One entry per CDR3 protein results from TCRdb running MiXCR on the multiplex PCR reads. The sample records 500,000 to 750,000 distinct CDR3 sequences, approximately 15% being singletons. The sequenced sample was blood. The receptors come from a woman in her 30s with Graves' hyperthyroidism.

In its sample, this clonotype was seen many times. The rearrangement joins TRBV30 to TRBJ2-7; TRBD1 aligns across 8 bases. Germline V gene data show CDR1 as GTSNPN and CDR2 as SVGIG (reference sequence). The CDR3 extends over 15 amino acids. Trimming at V came to 6 bases and at J to 4 bases, leaving 14 bases not matched to a gene. DNA for the CDR3: TGTGCCTGCGACCTCCGGGACAGGTGGGCGTACGAGCAGTACTTC. Residues: CACDLRDRWAYEQYF.

At least ten counts were recorded for this clonotype. The chain carries TRBV7-2 and TRBJ1-1; the D gene is possibly TRBD1 (6 bases). There are 15 residues in the CDR3. CDR1 and CDR2 from the germline V gene are SGHTA and FQGNSA. Trimming removed 3 bases at V and 0 bases at J, with 11 bases between. CDR3 residues: CASSLGAGMNTEAFF. The CDR3 nucleotides read TGTGCCAGCAGCTTGGGGGCAGGGATGAACACTGAAGCTTTCTTT.

This clonotype has ten or more counts. V usage is TRBV7-2 and J usage is TRBJ1-2; 10 nucleotides agree with TRBD1. The V gene's germline CDR1 is SGHTA and CDR2 FQGNSA. The CDR3 loop spans 17 amino acids. The trim removed 0 bases at V and 4 bases at J, leaving 8 bases unmatched. The CDR3 sequence is CASSLALTDRGAYGYTF. The CDR3 nucleotides are TGTGCCAGCAGCTTAGCGCTTACGGACAGGGGGGCCTATGGCTACACCTTC.

The CDR3 nucleotides are TGTGCCAGCAGCCGGACAGGAATAAAGGGAGCCGGGGAGCTGTTTTTT. This encodes CASSRTGIKGAGELFF. V gene TRBV28 combines with J gene TRBJ2-2, with 7 bases fitting TRBD1. The trim removed 6 bases at V and 6 bases at J, leaving 13 bases unmatched. CDR3 length: 16 amino acids. In germline, CDR1 is MDHEN, CDR2 SYDVKM.

This clonotype was seen a few times. The chain uses TRBV6-1 and TRBJ2-2, with D possibly being TRBD1 or TRBD2 (5 bases each). The CDR3 covers 14 residues. CDR1 is MNHNS and CDR2 is SASEGT in the germline V gene. V was cut by 7 bases and J by 6 bases, with 15 bases left in between. The CDR3 spells CASIRDPSAGELFF. The CDR3 coding sequence is TGTGCCAGCATAAGGGACCCCTCCGCCGGGGAGCTGTTTTTT.

This clonotype was counted only a few times. This chain uses TRBV27 with TRBJ1-1; D not certain. Germline CDR1 MNHEY, CDR2 SMNVEV (reference sequence). V shed 7 bases and J shed 1 base, with 16 bases lying between them. CDR3 length: 15 amino acids. CDR3 sequence reads: CASTRSWAANTEAFF. As DNA, the CDR3 is TGTGCCAGCACCCGGTCCTGGGCAGCGAACACTGAAGCTTTCTTT.

This rearrangement joins TRBV30 to TRBJ1-2, with 9 positions matching TRBD1. The CDR3 covers 14 residues. V lost 2 bases and J lost 4; bases outside the gene matches: 5. The germline V gene encodes CDR1 GTSNPN and CDR2 SVGIG (reference sequence). In DNA, the CDR3 is TGTGCCTGGAGTCCGGGACAGGGAATCTATGGCTACACCTTC. It yields the protein CAWSPGQGIYGYTF. Complete variable domain (other parts from reference TRBV30 and TRBJ1-2): SQTIHQWPATLVQPVGSPLSLECTVEGTSNPNLYWYRQAAGRGLQLLFYSVGIGQISSEVPQNLSASRPQDRQFILSSKKLLLSDSGFYLCAWSPGQGIYGYTFGSGTRLTVV.

This clonotype was seen a handful of times. The CDR3 DNA is TGTGCCAGCAGTTACTTAAGCGCCTACGAGCAGTACTTC. Translating it yields CASSYLSAYEQYF. This chain links TRBV6-9 with TRBJ2-7; D is uncertain. The CDR3 totals 13 residues. Germline loops: CDR1 MNHGY, CDR2 SVAAGI. V gave up 3 bases and J gave up 2 bases, with 8 bases separating them.

The chain couples TRBV2 to TRBJ2-5; 10 positions match TRBD2. The trim removed 9 bases at V and 5 bases at J, leaving 15 bases unmatched. Per germline, CDR1 SNHLY and CDR2 FYNNEI. The length of the CDR3 is 16 residues. The CDR3 loop is CARATRSGRAEETQYF. CDR3 in DNA: TGTGCCAGAGCCACTCGGAGCGGGAGGGCCGAGGAGACCCAGTACTTC.

This clonotype was observed many times. The rearrangement uses TRBV6-1 and TRBJ2-3; 7 bases align to TRBD2. Germline CDR1 and CDR2: MNHNS and SASEGT. The V gene end was trimmed by 8 bases and the J gene end by 4 bases; junction bases not matched to a gene: 12. The CDR3 extends over 15 amino acids. Here the CDR3 DNA reads TGTGCCAGCCGTAGCGGGTGGAGTGGCCCAGATACGCAGTATTTT. It is translated as CASRSGWSGPDTQYF.

This clonotype has just a few counts. The genes are TRBV15 and TRBJ2-1; 12 bases map to TRBD2. CDR1 and CDR2 from the germline V gene are LNHNV and YYDKDF (reference sequence). The CDR3 covers 18 residues. The V and J ends lost 1 base and 6 bases, in that order; junction bases with no gene match: 10. CDR3 in amino acids: CATSRAFGLAGKSNEQFF. CDR3 coding DNA: TGTGCCACCAGCAGAGCCTTCGGACTAGCGGGGAAATCCAATGAGCAGTTCTTC.

The genes are TRBV10-3 and TRBJ2-1; 14 nucleotides match TRBD2. The ends lost 6 bases at V and 5 bases at J; junction bases unmatched: 9. Germline V gene sequence: CDR1 ENHRY, CDR2 SYGVKD. This CDR3 contains 17 residues. The CDR3 reads CAIRGTSGSLTDNEQFF. CDR3 coding DNA: TGTGCCATCAGGGGGACTAGCGGGAGCCTAACGGACAATGAGCAGTTCTTC.

V and J are TRBV12-3 or TRBV12-4 and TRBJ2-1; TRBD2 agrees at 11 bases. The CDR3 is 15 residues long. V shed 4 bases, J shed 7 bases, and the junction held 6 bases outside the gene matches. CDR3 bases: TGTGCCAGCAGTTCACTAGCGGGAGTAGTGAATGAGCAGTTCTTC. This codes for CASSSLAGVVNEQFF.

The J gene is TRBJ2-2, the V gene TRBV6-1; a possible D gene is TRBD1 (5 bases). Trimming shortened V by 7 bases and J by 5 bases, and 20 bases separated the two germline ends. Germline V gene data show CDR1 as MNHNS and CDR2 as SASEGT. This CDR3 is built from 16 residues. The CDR3 nucleotides read TGTGCCAGCACTATGCTCGTAACAGGACCGACCGGGGAGCTGTTTTTT. The encoded protein is CASTMLVTGPTGELFF.

There are many counts of this clonotype. The CDR3 region is CASVLAGVLTDTQYF. Here the CDR3 DNA reads TGTGCCAGCGTACTAGCGGGAGTTCTCACTGATACGCAGTATTTT. This chain uses TRBV12-3 or TRBV12-4 with TRBJ2-3, with 11 bases lining up with TRBD2. CDR3 length: 15 residues. V shed 8 bases and J 6 bases; nucleotides not matched to a gene: 10.